A selection of T cell receptor beta chains follows, all from one sample in a study of graft-versus-host responses after intestinal transplantation. Some clones are missing from TCRdb's copy, which holds only in-frame ones; the method was immunoSEQ multiplex PCR. The sample lists some 41,000 clones; about 92% were seen once. The input for sequencing was PBMCs, taken approximately 100 weeks after intestinal transplantation. Receptors were obtained from a human patient who received an intestinal transplant, so some T cells may come from the graft donor. Each CDR3 is given without its conserved first and last residue.

J gene: TRBJ2-3
V gene: TRBV27
CDR3 protein: ASSSWSLTGGSTDTQY

J gene: TRBJ2-4
V gene: TRBV10-2
CDR3 protein: ASNPGPQGGLAKNIQY

J gene: TRBJ1-6
V gene: TRBV4-2
CDR3 protein: ASSQGSLVPLH

J gene: TRBJ1-6
V gene: TRBV5-1
CDR3 protein: ASSGGQGYNSPLH

J gene: TRBJ1-6
V gene: TRBV6-6
CDR3 protein: ASSQTANGSPLH

J gene: TRBJ1-2
V gene: TRBV27
CDR3 protein: ASSLTGSGYGYT

J gene: TRBJ2-2
V gene: TRBV9
CDR3 protein: ASSPSLTKEAGELF

J gene: TRBJ2-7
V gene: TRBV4-1
CDR3 protein: ASSQDSGYEQY

J gene: TRBJ1-3
V gene: TRBV7-2
CDR3 protein: ASSLGGPISGNTIY

J gene: TRBJ1-1
V gene: TRBV29-1
CDR3 protein: RGLVDMNTEAF

J gene: TRBJ2-1
V gene: TRBV12-5
CDR3 protein: ASGLTGFSYNEQF

J gene: TRBJ2-1
V gene: TRBV5-1
CDR3 protein: ASSLGIYNEQF

J gene: TRBJ2-3
V gene: TRBV5-6
CDR3 protein: ASSLRGDTDTQY

J gene: TRBJ2-1
V gene: TRBV7-9
CDR3 protein: ASSSLAGGSYNEQF

J gene: TRBJ1-1
V gene: TRBV5-1
CDR3 protein: ASSPSGVLDTEAF

J gene: TRBJ2-5
V gene: TRBV11-3
CDR3 protein: ASSLEPLKETQY

J gene: TRBJ2-7
V gene: TRBV6-5
CDR3 protein: ASTLQGAIYEQY

J gene: TRBJ2-3
V gene: TRBV7-9
CDR3 protein: ASSLLAGVPGDTQY

J gene: TRBJ2-1
V gene: TRBV21-1
CDR3 protein: ASSFNKTSGRVHEQF

J gene: TRBJ2-7
V gene: TRBV5-1
CDR3 protein: ASSYTPTYEQY

J gene: TRBJ1-4
V gene: TRBV10-1
CDR3 protein: ASRTPGQSNEKLF

J gene: TRBJ1-1
V gene: TRBV21-1
CDR3 protein: ASSKAPGQGDGTEAF

J gene: TRBJ2-1
V gene: TRBV28
CDR3 protein: ASSSSPGSGSTSYNEQF

J gene: TRBJ1-5
V gene: TRBV28
CDR3 protein: ASSFRTGYSNQPQH

J gene: TRBJ2-7
V gene: TRBV27
CDR3 protein: ASSQTLLAGGSYEQY

J gene: TRBJ1-6
V gene: TRBV5-5
CDR3 protein: ASSPLASGSYNSPLH

J gene: TRBJ2-5
V gene: TRBV5-4
CDR3 protein: ASSLGLAVQETQY

J gene: TRBJ1-1
V gene: TRBV6-5
CDR3 protein: ASSYRGGTEAF

J gene: TRBJ1-6
V gene: TRBV5-6
CDR3 protein: ASSPSINSPLH

J gene: TRBJ2-7
V gene: TRBV10-1
CDR3 protein: ATMRSRQPYEQY

J gene: TRBJ2-1
V gene: TRBV7-3
CDR3 protein: ASSEFAGGLAGTYNEQF

J gene: TRBJ2-7
V gene: TRBV6-1
CDR3 protein: ASSEFYEQY

J gene: TRBJ1-2
V gene: TRBV2
CDR3 protein: ASTGTGSFGYT

J gene: TRBJ1-2
V gene: TRBV14
CDR3 protein: ASSTLDGGGYT

J gene: TRBJ1-6
V gene: TRBV6-1
CDR3 protein: ASSEAGRGPLH

J gene: TRBJ2-2
V gene: TRBV7-9
CDR3 protein: ASSLGGTVMFTGELF

J gene: TRBJ2-7
V gene: TRBV29-1
CDR3 protein: SVVESSTYEQY

J gene: TRBJ2-1
V gene: TRBV28
CDR3 protein: ASSLAGNEQF

J gene: .
V gene: TRBV14
CDR3 protein: ASSQVASEQY

J gene: TRBJ1-5
V gene: TRBV6-5
CDR3 protein: ASSVQGGPQH

J gene: TRBJ2-7
V gene: TRBV6-5
CDR3 protein: ASGAYEQY